Following are 16 T cell receptor beta chains from one sample sequenced in a study of beta chain bispecific antibodies for T cell cancers. TCRdb re-derived calls from the 5' RACE reads in MiXCR, one entry per CDR3 protein. The table includes about 20,000 distinct CDR3 sequences, approximately 2.5% detected once. Expansion lasted 2 to 3 days, with either anti-CD3 antibody OKT3 or CD3/CD28 beads. Their antigen targets remain unknown. Study-wide findings and caveats: In these mixed samples, most targeted TRBV reads derived from the leukemia cell line.

Sequenced input: healthy donor T cells cultured with leukemia cells. The receptor set was obtained from a human donor in good health. Some clones in this sample may be carry-over from other donors' samples.

The sample holds many counts of this clonotype. The V and J genes are TRBV6-6 and TRBJ2-7; 8 bases are shared with TRBD2. CDR3 length equals 14 residues. Germline trimming cut 6 bases from V and 6 bases from J; bases unmatched to any gene: 10. In germline, CDR1 is MNHNY, CDR2 SVGAGI (reference sequence). CDR3 sequence: CASSPGTRGSEQYF. The DNA of the CDR3 is TGTGCCAGCAGCCCCGGGACTAGGGGATCCGAGCAGTACTTC.

In this sample, this clonotype turned up many times. The rearrangement joins TRBV7-2 to TRBJ1-5; TRBD1 matches 7 bases. CDR3 length equals 16 residues. V shed 11 bases, J shed 7 bases, and the junction held 20 bases outside the gene matches. CDR1 SGHTA and CDR2 FQGNSA come from the germline V gene. In DNA, the CDR3 is TGTGCCTACCCTGACCCGGGACAGCCCTCGGGGCAGCCCCAGCATTTT. Its translation: CAYPDPGQPSGQPQHF.

This clonotype occurred many times. V usage is TRBV12-3 or TRBV12-4 and J usage is TRBJ2-7; 12 bases agree with TRBD2. The V segment lost 6 bases and the J segment 5 bases; nucleotides outside the gene matches: 26. The CDR3 spans 21 residues. CDR3 in DNA: TGTGCCAGCAGCCACCCGGGGCCCGGGCTAGCGGGGGGGCGGGAGCGCCACGAGCAGTACTTC. This gives the protein CASSHPGPGLAGGRERHEQYF.

There are many counts of this clonotype. V gene TRBV20-1 combines with J gene TRBJ2-7; D gene unclear. This CDR3 has 10 residues. Per germline, CDR1 DFQATT and CDR2 SNEGSKA (reference sequence). Trimming cost V 7 bases and J 4 bases, with 8 bases left between them. CDR3 bases: TGCAGTGTTGCAGAGTACGAGCAGTACTTC. This codes for CSVAEYEQYF.

This clonotype is judged medium-sized. J is TRBJ2-7 and V is TRBV7-9, with D possibly being TRBD1 or TRBD2 (5 bases each). The V gene's germline CDR1 is SEHNR and CDR2 FQNEAQ (reference sequence). This CDR3 is 13 amino acids long. V was cut by 7 bases and J by 6 bases, with 16 bases left in between. The CDR3 coding sequence is TGTGCCAGCATCGATCTCACGAGGGGCGAGCAGTACTTC. Residues: CASIDLTRGEQYF.

V and J are TRBV29-1 and TRBJ2-5; D might be TRBD1 (6 bases). The CDR3 runs 13 residues. V lost 5 bases and J lost 4, with 14 bases in between. Germline CDR1 SQVTM, CDR2 ANQGSEA. CDR3 protein: CSVLQGPAETQYF. In nucleotides, the CDR3 is TGCAGCGTTTTACAGGGCCCGGCAGAGACCCAGTACTTC.

There are a few counts of this clonotype. This rearrangement joins TRBV15 to TRBJ2-7; D is ambiguous. Germline assignment: CDR1 LNHNV and CDR2 YYDKDF (reference sequence). The length of the CDR3 is 12 residues. V shed 0 bases and J shed 3 bases, with 3 bases lying between them. Here the CDR3 DNA reads TGTGCCACCAGCAGAGAAGGCTACGAGCAGTACTTC. Protein product: CATSREGYEQYF.

The sample holds many counts of this clonotype. The CDR3 region is CAEMGITEAFF. DNA of the CDR3: TGTGCCGAAATGGGAATCACTGAAGCTTTCTTT. The rearrangement joins TRBV2 to TRBJ1-1; D is ambiguous. V was shortened by 11 bases and J by 4 bases, with 11 bases between the two germline ends. Germline V lookup: CDR1 SNHLY, CDR2 FYNNEI. The CDR3 totals 11 residues.

At least ten counts were recorded for this clonotype. The chain links TRBV20-1 to TRBJ1-4; TRBD1 matches at 8 bases. This CDR3 comprises 11 residues. The germline gives CDR1 DFQATT, CDR2 SNEGSKA (reference sequence). V shed 6 bases and J 13 bases; nucleotides not matched to a gene: 7. Here the CDR3 reads CSARTGKGLFF. DNA for the CDR3: TGCAGTGCCCGGACAGGGAAAGGACTGTTTTTT.

There are many counts of this clonotype. This chain connects TRBV11-2 to TRBJ2-7, with a possible D match to TRBD1 (6 bases). The CDR3 sequence is 15 residues long. The V end was cut by 7 bases, the J end by 2 bases, with 18 bases between. The V gene's germline CDR1 is SGHAT and CDR2 FQNNGV. The CDR3 nucleotides are TGTGCCAGCACCAAAAGACAGGCGGGTGCCTACGAGCAGTACTTC. It encodes CASTKRQAGAYEQYF.

This clonotype has ten or more counts. The chain joins TRBV20-1 to TRBJ2-7; D is undetermined. The CDR3 runs 15 residues. Germline assignment: CDR1 DFQATT and CDR2 SNEGSKA (reference sequence). V was trimmed by 0 bases and J by 0 bases, leaving 12 bases between them. CDR3 sequence reads: CSARDQRTNSYEQYF. The CDR3 DNA is TGCAGTGCTAGAGATCAAAGGACGAACTCCTACGAGCAGTACTTC.

This clonotype was counted ten times or more. V is TRBV5-6 and J is TRBJ1-3; D is ambiguous. The CDR3 sequence is 14 residues long. Trimming took 2 bases from V and 2 from J, leaving 8 bases between them. The germline gives CDR1 SGHDT, CDR2 YYEEEE. Here the CDR3 reads CASSFLRAGNTIYF. The CDR3 coding sequence is TGTGCCAGCAGCTTCCTTCGAGCTGGAAACACCATATATTTT.

The genes are TRBV5-4 and TRBJ2-5; D is unresolved. CDR1 and CDR2 from the germline V gene are SGHNT and YYREEE (reference sequence). The CDR3 sequence is 11 residues long. Trimming left V 7 bases short and J 2 bases short, with 6 bases between. The CDR3 loop reads CASGMQETQYF. The CDR3 DNA is TGTGCCAGCGGTATGCAAGAGACCCAGTACTTC.

This clonotype was seen many times. The CDR3 DNA sequence: TGCGCCAGCAGCAGCTTGGGCGGGGCGGGGAATGAGCAGTTCTTC. Translation gives CASSSLGGAGNEQFF. The V and J genes are TRBV5-1 and TRBJ2-1, with D perhaps matching TRBD2 (6 bases). Germline CDR1 and CDR2: SGHRS and YFSETQ. The CDR3 totals 15 residues. The V gene lost 4 bases and the J gene lost 7 bases, with 18 bases spanning the gap.

In its sample, this clonotype ranks as medium-sized. CDR3 sequence: CASSHGVLSTRADTQYF. The CDR3 DNA reads as TGTGCCAGCAGCCACGGAGTCCTAAGTACGCGGGCAGATACGCAGTATTTT. The chain employs TRBV28 and TRBJ2-3; TRBD2 is a possible D gene (5 bases). There are 17 residues in the CDR3. Trimming pared 6 bases from V and 4 bases from J, leaving 23 bases between. In germline, CDR1 is MDHEN, CDR2 SYDVKM.

This clonotype came up many times. V is TRBV12-3 or TRBV12-4 and J is TRBJ2-1; 10 positions agree with TRBD1. This CDR3 spans 13 amino acids. The ends lost 6 bases at V and 8 bases at J; junction bases unmatched: 4. The CDR3 DNA reads as TGTGCCAGCAGCGGGACAGGGGTCGATGAGCAGTTCTTC. This encodes CASSGTGVDEQFF.